This TCR beta chain was obtained from a study of T cells in women clearing cervical HPV infection. Study conclusions and caveats: Repertoire richness, not evenness, was significantly elevated in CIN3+ cases versus controls.

Assay used: immunoSEQ multiplex PCR; TCRdb lists only in-frame clones, some missing. The sample has around 17,000 clones. As for this clone: Its target is not known.

The receptor's source is a woman aged 18 to 75 with a cervical HPV16 infection that either progressed to CIN3+ or cleared (not recorded which). Material for sequencing was blood buffy coat.

CDR3 region: CASSRDSSYNEQFF. The sequenced part of the CDR3 DNA is TGTGCCAGCAGCCGGGACAGCTCCTACAATGAG. The chain carries TRBV11-3 and TRBJ2-1; 7 bases line up with TRBD1. The CDR3 goes on 3 residues after the read ends, and that part is filled in from the germline J gene. Per the germline V gene, CDR1 is SGHNT and CDR2 is YENEEA. The CDR3 has 14 residues. The J segment lost 0 bases and the V segment lost 5 bases, leaving 1 base of the junction unmatched.